This T cell receptor beta chain was identified in a study of blood T cells in healthy people across ages. Findings and caveats of the study: Lack of knowledge of donor CMV status possibly confounded expanded clonotype changes. A roughly linear age-dependent decrease characterized TCR beta diversity per million T cells. The long-lived group displayed more naive CD4+ cells, plus higher diversity, than the aged donors did.

The junction had 16 bases not matched to a gene; V was cut back by 5 bases and J by 13 bases. Looked up from germline, CDR1 is MNHNY and CDR2 is SVGAGI (reference sequence). The CDR3 is made up of 15 amino acids. On this clonotype: Its antigen is unidentified.

Combining a sample-barcoded 5' primer with a J-beta primer mix, a second PCR ran for about 7 to 12 cycles. Researchers report that a template-switch adaptor with 12 random nucleotides tagged each cDNA molecule. TCRdb used MiXCR to reprocess the 5' RACE reads, holding one entry per CDR3 protein. The sample records 550,000 to 650,000 distinct CDR3 sequences, approximately 30% being singletons. The receptor's source is a woman at least 80 years old in good health. The chain links TRBV6-6 to TRBJ2-4; TRBD1 agrees at 8 bases. Sequenced sample: blood. The CDR3 DNA is TGTGCCAGCAGTGTGACGACCCAGGGGGCGCAAGAGCAGTACTTC. This sequence encodes CASSVTTQGAQEQYF.